Below, one TCR beta chain is given with its context. Its specificity is not known. Here immunoSEQ multiplex PCR was the method, and the copy in TCRdb shows in-frame clones only, minus some. The sample holds about 120,000 clones; more than 85% are singletons and the top ten take 5%. This sample is part of a study of T cell responses to AZD1222 COVID-19 vaccine. Study-level points and caveats: Repertoire collection took place solely once the T cell response had peaked. Reports indicate that nearly half of spike-specific TCRs are directed at unmutated variant regions. There were mostly white British donors and more females than males, and clonal diversity was possibly underestimated.

Second-dose schedules of about 4 or about 12 weeks were combined. The CDR3 consists of 13 residues. Germline CDR1 MNHNS, CDR2 SASEGT. V was clipped by 3 bases and J by 3 bases, with 8 bases between them. This TCR derives from an adult who received the AZD1222 COVID-19 vaccine. The sequences come from peripheral blood, collected 28 days after the second AZD1222 dose. This chain uses TRBV6-1 with TRBJ1-1, with D hard to call. The CDR3 loop is CASSEPRDTEAFF. CDR3 nucleotide sequence: TGTGCCAGCAGTGAGCCACGGGACACTGAAGCTTTCTTT.